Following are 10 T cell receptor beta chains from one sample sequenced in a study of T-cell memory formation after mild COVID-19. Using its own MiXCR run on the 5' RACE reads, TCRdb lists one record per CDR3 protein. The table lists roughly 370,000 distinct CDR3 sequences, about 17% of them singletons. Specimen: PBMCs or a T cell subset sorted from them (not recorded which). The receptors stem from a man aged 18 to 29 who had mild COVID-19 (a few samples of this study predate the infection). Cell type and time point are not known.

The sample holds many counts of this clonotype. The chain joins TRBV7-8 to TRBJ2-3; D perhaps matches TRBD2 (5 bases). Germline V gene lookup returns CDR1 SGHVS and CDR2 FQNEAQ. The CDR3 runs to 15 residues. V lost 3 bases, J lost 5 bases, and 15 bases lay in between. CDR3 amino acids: CASSFPGLLEDTQYF. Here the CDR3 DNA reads TGTGCCAGCAGCTTCCCTGGACTCCTAGAAGATACGCAGTATTTT.

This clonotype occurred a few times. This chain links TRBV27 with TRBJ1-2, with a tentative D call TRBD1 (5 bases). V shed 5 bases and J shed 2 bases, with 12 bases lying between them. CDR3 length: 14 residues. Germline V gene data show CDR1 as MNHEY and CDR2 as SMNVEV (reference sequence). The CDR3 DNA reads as TGTGCCAGCAGTCCTCGTGGGACGAACTATGGCTACACCTTC. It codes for CASSPRGTNYGYTF.

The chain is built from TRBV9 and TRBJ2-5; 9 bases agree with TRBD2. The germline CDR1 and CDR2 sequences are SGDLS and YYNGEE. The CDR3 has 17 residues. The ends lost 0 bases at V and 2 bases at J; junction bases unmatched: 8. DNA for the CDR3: TGTGCCAGCAGCGTAGCTACGGCGGGGGGGACACAAGAGACCCAGTACTTC. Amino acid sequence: CASSVATAGGTQETQYF.

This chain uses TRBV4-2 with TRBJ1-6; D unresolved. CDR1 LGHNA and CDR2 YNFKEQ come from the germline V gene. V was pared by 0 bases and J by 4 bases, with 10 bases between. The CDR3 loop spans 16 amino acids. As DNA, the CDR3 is TGTGCCAGCAGCCAAGATAAGCGAGCTTATAATTCACCCCTCCACTTT. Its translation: CASSQDKRAYNSPLHF.

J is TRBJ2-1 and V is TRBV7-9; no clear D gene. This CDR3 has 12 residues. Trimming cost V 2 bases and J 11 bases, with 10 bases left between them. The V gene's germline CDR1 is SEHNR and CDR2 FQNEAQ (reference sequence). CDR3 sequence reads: CASSLYVAQQFF. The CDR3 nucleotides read TGTGCCAGCAGCTTATACGTCGCCCAGCAGTTCTTC. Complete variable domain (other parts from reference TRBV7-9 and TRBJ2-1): DTGVSQNPRHKITKRGQNVTFRCDPISEHNRLYWYRQTLGQGPEFLTYFQNEAQLEKSRLLSDRFSAERPKGSFSTLEIQRTEQGDSAMYLCASSLYVAQQFFGPGTRLTVL.

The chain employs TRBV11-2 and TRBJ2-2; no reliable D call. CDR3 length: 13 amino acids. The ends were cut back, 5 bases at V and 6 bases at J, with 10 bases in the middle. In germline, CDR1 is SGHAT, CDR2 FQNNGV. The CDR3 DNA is TGTGCCAGCAGCCGACCGGGCTCCGGGGAGCTGTTTTTT. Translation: CASSRPGSGELFF. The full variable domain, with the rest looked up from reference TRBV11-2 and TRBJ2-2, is EAGVAQSPRYKIIEKRQSVAFWCNPISGHATLYWYQQILGQGPKLLIQFQNNGVVDDSQLPKDRFSAERLKGVDSTLKIQPAKLEDSAVYLCASSRPGSGELFFGEGSRLTVL.

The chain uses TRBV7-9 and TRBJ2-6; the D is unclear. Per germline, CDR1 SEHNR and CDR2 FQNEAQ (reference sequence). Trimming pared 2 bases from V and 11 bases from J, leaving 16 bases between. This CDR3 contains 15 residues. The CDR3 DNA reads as TGTGCCAGCAGCTTATTTTCGCGTTCACTTCACGTCCTGACTTTC. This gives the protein CASSLFSRSLHVLTF.

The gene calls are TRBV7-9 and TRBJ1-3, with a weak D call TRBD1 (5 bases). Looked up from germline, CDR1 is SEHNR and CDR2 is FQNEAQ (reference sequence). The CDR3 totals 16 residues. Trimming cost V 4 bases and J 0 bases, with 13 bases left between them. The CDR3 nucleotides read TGTGCCAGCAGCTCTACCGGGACCTTCTCTGGAAACACCATATATTTT. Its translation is CASSSTGTFSGNTIYF. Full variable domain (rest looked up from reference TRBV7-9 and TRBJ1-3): DTGVSQNPRHKITKRGQNVTFRCDPISEHNRLYWYRQTLGQGPEFLTYFQNEAQLEKSRLLSDRFSAERPKGSFSTLEIQRTEQGDSAMYLCASSSTGTFSGNTIYFGEGSWLTVV.

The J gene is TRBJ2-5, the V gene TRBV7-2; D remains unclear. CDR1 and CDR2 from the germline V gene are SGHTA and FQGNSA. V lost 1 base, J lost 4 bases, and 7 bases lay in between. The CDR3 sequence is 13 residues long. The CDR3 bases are TGTGCCAGCAGCTTAGTCAGACGAGAGACCCAGTACTTC. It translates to CASSLVRRETQYF. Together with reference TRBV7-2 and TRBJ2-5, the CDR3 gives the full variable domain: GAGVSQSPSNKVTEKGKDVELRCDPISGHTALYWYRQSLGQGLEFLIYFQGNSAPDKSGLPSDRFSAERTGGSVSTLTIQRTQQEDSAVYLCASSLVRRETQYFGPGTRLLVL.

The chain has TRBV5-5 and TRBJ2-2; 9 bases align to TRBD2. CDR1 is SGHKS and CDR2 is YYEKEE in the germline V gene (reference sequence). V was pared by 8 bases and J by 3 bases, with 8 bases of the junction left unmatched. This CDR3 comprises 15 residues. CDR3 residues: CASCPIAGDTGELFF. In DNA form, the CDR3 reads TGTGCCAGTTGCCCTATAGCGGGGGACACCGGGGAGCTGTTTTTT.